These 23 T cell receptor beta chains were sequenced from one sample in a study of T cell responses to AZD1222 COVID-19 vaccine. Profiling relied on immunoSEQ multiplex PCR, and the TCRdb table lists in-frame clones only, not all of them. The sample holds 80,000 to 100,000 clones, around 84% seen once. Source: peripheral blood, taken 28 days after the second AZD1222 dose. The receptors were gathered from an adult who received the AZD1222 COVID-19 vaccine.

The chain is built from TRBV6-5 and TRBJ1-3; no clear D gene. The CDR3 length is 16 residues. From germline, CDR1 is MNHEY and CDR2 SVGAGI. Trimming took off 2 bases at V and 0 bases at J, with 11 bases between the two ends. CDR3 loop: CASSYGSPGSGNTIYF. The CDR3 DNA sequence: TGTGCCAGCAGTTACGGGAGCCCAGGCTCTGGAAACACCATATATTTT.

This chain uses TRBV5-4 with TRBJ1-2; no clear D. CDR1 and CDR2 (germline): SGHNT, YYREEE (reference sequence). The CDR3 is 13 residues long. V was shortened by 0 bases and J by 2 bases, with 5 bases between the two germline ends. CDR3 nucleotide sequence: TGTGCCAGCAGCTTGGCCGGGAACTATGGCTACACCTTC. Translation gives CASSLAGNYGYTF.

J is TRBJ1-3 and V is TRBV6-1; D is possibly TRBD1 (6 bases). The CDR3 runs to 14 residues. V lost 3 bases and J lost 4, with 10 bases in between. The germline gives CDR1 MNHNS, CDR2 SASEGT. The CDR3 DNA follows: TGTGCCAGCAGTGAGACGGGGGGCGGAAACACCATATATTTT. Encoded protein: CASSETGGGNTIYF.

The genes are TRBV3-1 (or the pseudogene TRBV3-2) and TRBJ1-5; D is uncertain. V lost 0 bases, J lost 1 base, and 7 bases lay in between. Per germline, CDR1 LGHDT and CDR2 YNNKEL (reference sequence). This CDR3 has 15 residues. The CDR3 sequence: CASSQDWGSNQPQHF. Here the CDR3 DNA reads TGTGCCAGCAGCCAAGATTGGGGAAGCAATCAGCCCCAGCATTTT.

The rearrangement uses TRBV19 and TRBJ2-1; D call uncertain. CDR1 and CDR2 from the germline V gene are LNHDA and SQIVND (reference sequence). Trimming pared 3 bases from V and 8 bases from J, leaving 11 bases between. The CDR3 totals 13 residues. CDR3 region: CASSIGPGDEQFF. Written as DNA, the CDR3 is TGTGCCAGTAGTATTGGCCCTGGGGATGAGCAGTTCTTC.

This chain joins TRBV6-5 and TRBJ1-1; D is ambiguous. V gave up 2 bases and J gave up 6 bases, with 10 bases separating them. CDR1 and CDR2 (germline): MNHEY, SVGAGI. The CDR3 spans 13 residues. CDR3 residues: CASSYLPHSEAFF. CDR3 DNA: TGTGCCAGCAGTTACCTCCCACATTCTGAAGCTTTCTTT.

Here the CDR3 reads CASSLGQRITGELFF. The CDR3 DNA follows: TGTGCCAGCAGTTTGGGGCAAAGGATCACCGGGGAGCTGTTTTTT. The rearrangement joins TRBV28 to TRBJ2-2; D possibly corresponds to TRBD1 (5 bases). The germline V and J ends were trimmed by 3 bases and 4 bases, with 12 bases remaining between them. This CDR3 comprises 15 residues. Per the germline V gene, CDR1 is MDHEN and CDR2 is SYDVKM.

This clone was observed once. V gene TRBV28 combines with J gene TRBJ2-3; 11 bases match TRBD1. CDR1 and CDR2 (germline): MDHEN, SYDVKM. The CDR3 length is 15 residues. Trimming removed 5 bases from V and 1 base from J; junction bases left unmatched: 2. The CDR3 spells CASSKGQGGTDTQYF. The CDR3 DNA reads as TGTGCCAGCAGTAAGGGACAGGGGGGCACAGATACGCAGTATTTT.

This clone was seen a single time. The CDR3 bases are TGTGCCAGCAGGTCGGACAGGGTGGAATATACGCAGTATTTT. Encoded protein: CASRSDRVEYTQYF. V and J are TRBV7-9 and TRBJ2-3; 8 bases match TRBD1. Trimming took 6 bases from V and 7 from J; bases not matched to a gene: 9. The germline gives CDR1 SEHNR, CDR2 FQNEAQ (reference sequence). The CDR3 totals 14 residues. The full variable domain, its missing parts supplied by reference TRBV7-9 and TRBJ2-3, is DTGVSQNPRHKITKRGQNVTFRCDPISEHNRLYWYRQTLGQGPEFLTYFQNEAQLEKSRLLSDRFSAERPKGSFSTLEIQRTEQGDSAMYLCASRSDRVEYTQYFGPGTRLTVL.

In DNA form, the CDR3 reads TGTGCCAGCTCACCCGGGAATGTGGGCGAGCAGTACTTC. This sequence encodes CASSPGNVGEQYF. The chain links TRBV18 to TRBJ2-7; a weak D match, TRBD2 (5 bases). There are 13 residues in the CDR3. The V gene lost 3 bases and the J gene lost 6 bases, with 12 bases spanning the gap. Germline V gene lookup returns CDR1 KGHSH and CDR2 LQKENI. Looking up the rest from reference TRBV18 and TRBJ2-7 gives the full variable domain: NAGVMQNPRHLVRRRGQEARLRCSPMKGHSHVYWYRQLPEEGLKFMVYLQKENIIDESGMPKERFSAEFPKEGPSILRIQQVVRGDSAAYFCASSPGNVGEQYFGPGTRLTVT.

This rearrangement joins TRBV28 to TRBJ2-7; D not certain. Per germline, CDR1 MDHEN and CDR2 SYDVKM. The CDR3 loop spans 11 amino acids. The V gene lost 5 bases and the J gene lost 12 bases, with 14 bases spanning the gap. The CDR3: CASSLPPSWYF. CDR3 nucleotide sequence: TGTGCCAGCAGTCTACCCCCGAGTTGGTACTTC.

The chain couples TRBV4-2 to TRBJ2-1; D perhaps matches TRBD2 (5 bases). This CDR3 has 17 amino acids. CDR1 and CDR2 from the germline V gene are LGHNA and YNFKEQ. V was trimmed by 0 bases and J by 6 bases, leaving 18 bases between them. This CDR3 is CASSQDPAGASGNEQFF. The DNA of the CDR3 is TGTGCCAGCAGCCAAGATCCCGCGGGCGCTTCTGGCAATGAGCAGTTCTTC.

This clone was found a few times. This sequence joins TRBV28 and TRBJ2-1, with TRBD1 as a possible D gene (6 bases). This CDR3 region has 12 residues. Germline CDR1 MDHEN, CDR2 SYDVKM. The V gene lost 6 bases and the J gene lost 7 bases, with 10 bases spanning the gap. The CDR3, as DNA: TGTGCCAGCAGCCCAGGGGTAAATGAGCAGTTCTTC. Its translation is CASSPGVNEQFF. Complete variable domain (other parts from reference TRBV28 and TRBJ2-1): DVKVTQSSRYLVKRTGEKVFLECVQDMDHENMFWYRQDPGLGLRLIYFSYDVKMKEKGDIPEGYSVSREKKERFSLILESASTNQTSMYLCASSPGVNEQFFGPGTRLTVL.

This rearrangement joins TRBV3-1 (or the pseudogene TRBV3-2) to TRBJ1-1, with 7 bases identical to TRBD1. The CDR3 is made up of 18 amino acids. CDR1 is LGHDT, CDR2 YNNKEL, per germline (reference sequence). V lost 0 bases to trimming and J lost 4 bases; unmatched junction nucleotides: 14. The CDR3 spells CASSQDVTGAAGFTEAFF. In nucleotides, the CDR3 is TGTGCCAGCAGCCAAGATGTAACAGGGGCGGCGGGGTTCACTGAAGCTTTCTTT.

The J gene is TRBJ2-5, the V gene TRBV3-1 (or the pseudogene TRBV3-2); D not resolved. V was clipped by 1 base and J by 2 bases, with 8 bases between them. The CDR3 is 14 residues long. CDR1 LGHDT and CDR2 YNNKEL come from the germline V gene (reference sequence). CDR3 region: CASSQGAGQETQYF. The CDR3 DNA reads as TGTGCCAGCAGCCAAGGCGCCGGTCAAGAGACCCAGTACTTC.

The V and J genes are TRBV28 and TRBJ1-2; tentatively, D is TRBD1 (6 bases). Germline V gene sequence: CDR1 MDHEN, CDR2 SYDVKM. V lost 6 bases to trimming and J lost 5 bases, with 13 bases between them. This CDR3 has 13 residues. The CDR3 sequence: CASRPGQSYGYTF. CDR3 bases: TGTGCCAGCAGGCCAGGACAGTCTTATGGCTACACCTTC.

This sequence joins TRBV7-9 and TRBJ1-1; D unclear. Trimming left V 4 bases short and J 1 base short, with 10 bases between. CDR1 and CDR2 from the germline V gene are SEHNR and FQNEAQ (reference sequence). The CDR3 length is 14 residues. The DNA for the CDR3 is TGTGCCAGCAGCTCCGAGAGACGGAACACTGAAGCTTTCTTT. Residues: CASSSERRNTEAFF.

The genes are TRBV5-8 and TRBJ1-2; the D gene is possibly TRBD1 (5 bases). Germline-derived CDR1 and CDR2 are SGHTS and YDEGEE. This CDR3 comprises 15 residues. V was shortened by 3 bases and J by 4 bases, with 16 bases between the two germline ends. CDR3 in amino acids: CASSSPTRGSYGYTF. The CDR3 nucleotides read TGTGCCAGCAGCTCCCCGACAAGGGGATCCTATGGCTACACCTTC. Full variable domain (missing parts from reference TRBV5-8 and TRBJ1-2): EAGVTQSPTHLIKTRGQQATLRCSPISGHTSVYWYQQALGLGLQFLLWYDEGEERNRGNFPPRFSGRQFPNYSSELNVNALELEDSALYLCASSSPTRGSYGYTFGSGTRLTVV.

The rearrangement links TRBV6-5 to TRBJ2-4, with 9 bases aligning to TRBD2. This CDR3 is built from 16 residues. From germline, CDR1 is MNHEY and CDR2 SVGAGI. Unmatched junction bases numbered 9, after V lost 2 bases and J lost 7 bases. CDR3 in DNA: TGTGCCAGCAGTTACGGTGGGGCGGGGGGGCCGAACATTCAGTACTTC. Translated, it gives CASSYGGAGGPNIQYF.

This clone qualifies as medium-sized. V and J are TRBV29-1 and TRBJ1-6; D uncertain. The length of the CDR3 is 13 residues. Trimming stripped 4 bases from V and 9 bases from J, with 13 bases between. The germline V gene encodes CDR1 SQVTM and CDR2 ANQGSEA. CDR3 amino acids: CSVGAEEGSPLHF. The CDR3 DNA follows: TGCAGCGTTGGTGCAGAGGAAGGTTCACCCCTCCACTTT.

This sequence joins TRBV4-2 and TRBJ2-7; D is perhaps TRBD1 (5 bases). This CDR3 has 16 amino acids. Germline-derived CDR1 and CDR2 are LGHNA and YNFKEQ. With 1 base removed from V and 5 bases from J, the gap between germline ends came to 18 bases. The CDR3, as DNA: TGTGCCAGCAGCCAAGGGTTGGGGCCGACCCAGGACGAGCAGTACTTC. Translation: CASSQGLGPTQDEQYF.

This chain links TRBV7-2 with TRBJ2-3; TRBD2 agrees at 13 bases. Per the germline V gene, CDR1 is SGHTA and CDR2 is FQGNSA. The CDR3 length is 18 residues. V trimming: 1 base; J trimming: 3 bases; junction bases outside the gene matches: 7. The CDR3: CASSLDLGLAGRTDTQYF. CDR3 DNA: TGTGCCAGCAGCTTAGATCTGGGACTAGCGGGACGGACAGATACGCAGTATTTT.

The chain uses TRBV29-1 and TRBJ2-3, with 11 bases identical to TRBD1. The germline V gene has CDR1 SQVTM and CDR2 ANQGSEA. This CDR3 contains 14 residues. The CDR3 region is CSGTGQGAGDTQYF. The DNA of the CDR3 is TGCAGTGGAACCGGACAGGGGGCTGGAGATACGCAGTATTTT.